The table lists the clone carrying this T cell receptor beta chain with many counts. Scientists amplified the TCR beta CDR3 regions from RNA transcripts. Second-round multiplex PCR followed a first-round RT-PCR using HTBI primers. TCRdb itself ran the multiplex PCR reads through MiXCR, one entry per CDR3 protein. The sample yields about 370,000 distinct CDR3 sequences, roughly a sixth seen once. This CDR3 region has 15 residues. Germline loops: CDR1 SGHVS, CDR2 FQNEAQ. The J segment lost 4 bases and the V segment lost 5 bases, leaving 6 bases of the junction unmatched. These data come from a study of Graves' ophthalmopathy and Graves' hyperthyroidism. As for the study in general: Investigators collected peripheral blood at initial diagnosis, before any treatment was given.

The clonotype was recovered from an adult woman with stable Graves' hyperthyroidism. Sequenced: peripheral blood. The V and J genes are TRBV7-8 and TRBJ1-5; TRBD1 aligns across 9 bases. The DNA of the CDR3 is TGTGCCAGCAGCCTCCGGGACAGGGTGAATCAGCCCCAGCATTTT. It specifies CASSLRDRVNQPQHF.